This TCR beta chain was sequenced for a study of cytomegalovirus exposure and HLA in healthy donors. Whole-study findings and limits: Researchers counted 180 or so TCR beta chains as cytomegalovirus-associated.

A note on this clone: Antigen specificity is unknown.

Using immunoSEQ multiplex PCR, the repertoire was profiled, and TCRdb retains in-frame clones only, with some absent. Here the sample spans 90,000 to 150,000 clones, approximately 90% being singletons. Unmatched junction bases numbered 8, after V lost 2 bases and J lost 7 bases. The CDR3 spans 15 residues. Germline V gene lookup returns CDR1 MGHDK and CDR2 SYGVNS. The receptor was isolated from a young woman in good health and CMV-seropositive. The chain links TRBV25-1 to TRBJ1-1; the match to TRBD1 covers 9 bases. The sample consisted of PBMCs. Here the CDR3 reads CASSETGTGIHEAFF. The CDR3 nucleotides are TGTGCCAGCAGTGAAACCGGGACAGGGATTCATGAAGCTTTCTTT.